The 26 T cell receptor beta chains reported below all come from one sample, sequenced in a study of vaccination and CD4 T cells after COVID-19. The antigens of these receptors remain unknown. Noted treatment: approximately nine-day PBMC culture with coronavirus spike peptide pools or control peptides (ViraFEST assay). At the Johns Hopkins FTIC core, DNA taken from cultured CD4+ T cells was sequenced by way of the Oncomine TCR Beta short-read assay. In TCRdb, the PCR reads were re-called with MiXCR into one record per CDR3 protein. The table includes some 16,000 distinct CDR3 sequences, 52% detected once. The specimen sequenced was CD4+ T cells from blood, cultured in vitro. The receptors were gathered from a human donor who had recovered from COVID-19.

Only a few counts were recorded for this clonotype. V usage is TRBV6-1 and J usage is TRBJ2-7; no clear D gene. Deletions cut 6 bases from V and 2 bases from J, with 14 bases between. This CDR3 spans 14 amino acids. Per germline, CDR1 MNHNS and CDR2 SASEGT. The CDR3 bases are TGTGCCAGCAGATTGACGGAATCTACCTACGAGCAGTACTTC. This gives the protein CASRLTESTYEQYF.

V and J are TRBV6-2 or TRBV6-3 and TRBJ2-7; TRBD2 matches at 7 bases. The junction had 6 bases not matched to a gene; V was cut back by 0 bases and J by 7 bases. Per the germline V gene, CDR1 is MNHEY and CDR2 is SVGEGT. This CDR3 contains 14 residues. CDR3 protein: CASSYSRGIGEQYF. In DNA form, the CDR3 reads TGTGCCAGCAGTTACTCGCGGGGGATAGGTGAGCAGTACTTC.

This clonotype was seen only a few times. This chain connects TRBV7-2 to TRBJ2-3; 7 bases align to TRBD1. CDR1 and CDR2 (germline): SGHTA, FQGNSA. V was pared by 3 bases and J by 2 bases, with 5 bases of the junction left unmatched. CDR3 length: 15 amino acids. Written as DNA, the CDR3 is TGTGCCAGCAGCTTCGGACAGGTTCTCACAGATACGCAGTATTTT. Residues: CASSFGQVLTDTQYF.

This clonotype was counted a single time. The genes are TRBV10-2 and TRBJ1-2; no definite D call. The V end was cut by 5 bases, the J end by 4 bases, with 8 bases between. The germline V gene has CDR1 WSHSY and CDR2 SAAADI. CDR3 size: 12 residues. CDR3 nucleotides: TGCGCCAGCAGTACGACTGTCTATGGCTACACCTTC. It is translated as CASSTTVYGYTF.

The gene calls are TRBV20-1 and TRBJ2-3, with D possibly matching TRBD1 (5 bases). Trimming shortened V by 3 bases and J by 4 bases, and 26 bases separated the two germline ends. Per germline, CDR1 DFQATT and CDR2 SNEGSKA (reference sequence). The CDR3 is 18 residues long. CDR3 protein: CSARAAGALDSFADTQYF. CDR3 DNA sequence: TGCAGTGCTAGGGCAGCTGGGGCCCTGGATTCCTTTGCAGATACGCAGTATTTT.

The gene calls are TRBV6-1 and TRBJ2-7, with 8 bases that match TRBD1. With V trimmed by 8 bases and J by 5 bases, 11 bases remained unmatched. Looked up from germline, CDR1 is MNHNS and CDR2 is SASEGT. This CDR3 spans 14 amino acids. For the CDR3, the DNA is TGTGCCAGCCGTCAGGCAGGGGGCATCGACGAGCAGTACTTC. It codes for CASRQAGGIDEQYF.

The rearrangement links TRBV27 to TRBJ1-5, with 8 bases matching TRBD1. The ends lost 2 bases at V and 2 bases at J; junction bases unmatched: 14. The length of the CDR3 is 19 residues. Germline V gene data show CDR1 as MNHEY and CDR2 as SMNVEV (reference sequence). CDR3 DNA sequence: TGTGCCAGCAGTTTAAACCCCCCTGGACAGGGCGGGGGCAATCAGCCCCAGCATTTT. This translates into CASSLNPPGQGGGNQPQHF.

This clonotype was picked up a small number of times. At one end the junction does not follow the germline gene, possibly because of a read error. The rearrangement uses TRBV7-6 and TRBJ2-5; 8 nucleotides agree with TRBD1. This CDR3 comprises 15 residues. Germline CDR1 reads SGHVS; CDR2 reads FNYEAQ. Written as DNA, the CDR3 is TGTGCTAGCAGCACAAGTGGACAGGGACAAGAGACCCAGTACTTC. Its protein is CASSTSGQGQETQYF.

The CDR3: CASSWGTGRNQPQHF. CDR3 coding DNA: TGTGCCAGCAGCTGGGGGACAGGCCGAAATCAGCCCCAGCATTTT. The V gene is TRBV5-5, the J gene TRBJ1-5; TRBD1 matches at 8 bases. The CDR3 loop spans 15 amino acids. Germline V lookup: CDR1 SGHKS, CDR2 YYEKEE (reference sequence). Losses at the gene ends were 3 bases for V and 4 bases for J; bases not matched to a gene: 6.

This clonotype was picked up a small number of times. The chain carries TRBV19 and TRBJ1-5, with 10 positions matching TRBD1. CDR3 length: 14 residues. Per the germline V gene, CDR1 is LNHDA and CDR2 is SQIVND (reference sequence). The J segment lost 6 bases and the V segment lost 7 bases, leaving 6 bases of the junction unmatched. In nucleotides, the CDR3 is TGTGCCAGTAATCGACAGGGGGCGGGTCAGCCCCAGCATTTT. This gives the protein CASNRQGAGQPQHF.

This chain links TRBV12-3 or TRBV12-4 with TRBJ2-5; possibly TRBD2 for D (5 bases). V was clipped by 5 bases and J by 0 bases, with 19 bases between them. This CDR3 contains 17 residues. The CDR3 DNA sequence: TGTGCCAGCAGTATTCGACTCCTCTGGGAGTACCAAGAGACCCAGTACTTC. Encoded protein: CASSIRLLWEYQETQYF.

This chain joins TRBV7-9 and TRBJ1-1; TRBD1 is a possible D gene (5 bases). The CDR3 totals 13 residues. In germline, CDR1 is SEHNR, CDR2 FQNEAQ (reference sequence). Deletions cut 4 bases from V and 4 bases from J, with 10 bases between. The CDR3 here is CASSSGGTTEAFF. DNA of the CDR3: TGTGCCAGCAGCTCGGGGGGGACCACTGAAGCTTTCTTT.

This chain connects TRBV27 to TRBJ1-3; D uncertain. CDR3 length: 15 amino acids. Trimming left V 5 bases short and J 0 bases short, with 11 bases between. Germline V gene sequence: CDR1 MNHEY, CDR2 SMNVEV (reference sequence). The CDR3 DNA sequence: TGTGCCAGCAGTCCCCTTGAGGTCTCTGGAAACACCATATATTTT. Its protein is CASSPLEVSGNTIYF.

This chain links TRBV19 with TRBJ2-1; tentative D call: TRBD2 (6 bases). The CDR3 contains 15 residues. Germline V lookup: CDR1 LNHDA, CDR2 SQIVND (reference sequence). Trimming cost V 8 bases and J 0 bases, with 14 bases left between them. The CDR3 DNA follows: TGTGCCAGTGCTGACGGGAGTCGCTCCTACAATGAGCAGTTCTTC. Residues: CASADGSRSYNEQFF.

The V gene is TRBV19, the J gene TRBJ2-4; D remains ambiguous. The CDR3 covers 13 residues. V was trimmed by 10 bases and J by 8 bases, leaving 18 bases between them. Germline values: CDR1 LNHDA, CDR2 SQIVND (reference sequence). CDR3 bases: TGTGCCACTGTAACTCGCACGCGTGACATTCAGTACTTC. This translates into CATVTRTRDIQYF.

The CDR3: CASSLDGGASTNEKLFF. CDR3 bases: TGTGCCAGCAGCTTAGATGGGGGGGCTTCAACTAATGAAAAACTGTTTTTT. This chain links TRBV7-8 with TRBJ1-4; tentatively, D is TRBD1 (6 bases). The germline CDR1 and CDR2 sequences are SGHVS and FQNEAQ. This CDR3 comprises 17 residues. Trimming stripped 1 base from V and 0 bases from J, with 12 bases between.

J is TRBJ1-4 and V is TRBV7-2, with TRBD1 identical over 8 bases. V was pared by 4 bases and J by 4 bases, with 5 bases of the junction left unmatched. The CDR3 has 15 residues. Germline V lookup: CDR1 SGHTA, CDR2 FQGNSA. This CDR3 is CASSSRTGHNEKLFF. For the CDR3, the DNA is TGTGCCAGCAGCTCGAGGACAGGGCATAATGAAAAACTGTTTTTT. Full variable domain (rest looked up from reference TRBV7-2 and TRBJ1-4): GAGVSQSPSNKVTEKGKDVELRCDPISGHTALYWYRQSLGQGLEFLIYFQGNSAPDKSGLPSDRFSAERTGGSVSTLTIQRTQQEDSAVYLCASSSRTGHNEKLFFGSGTQLSVL.

The V call is TRBV7-2, the J call TRBJ2-1; D remains ambiguous. The CDR3 is 11 residues long. Germline CDR1 reads SGHTA; CDR2 reads FQGNSA. The V gene lost 5 bases and the J gene lost 8 bases, with 7 bases spanning the gap. CDR3 region: CASSRSYEQFF. CDR3 coding DNA: TGTGCCAGCAGCCGTTCATATGAGCAGTTCTTC. The variable domain in full, with the rest retrieved from reference TRBV7-2 and TRBJ2-1, is GAGVSQSPSNKVTEKGKDVELRCDPISGHTALYWYRQSLGQGLEFLIYFQGNSAPDKSGLPSDRFSAERTGGSVSTLTIQRTQQEDSAVYLCASSRSYEQFFGPGTRLTVL.

The CDR3 region is CASSLEVGETQYF. In nucleotides, the CDR3 is TGTGCCAGCAGCTTAGAAGTGGGGGAGACCCAGTACTTC. This rearrangement joins TRBV7-9 to TRBJ2-5; D gene unclear. CDR1 is SEHNR and CDR2 is FQNEAQ in the germline V gene (reference sequence). Trimming removed 1 base at V and 5 bases at J, with 8 bases between. The CDR3 runs 13 residues.

This clonotype was picked up one time. The genes are TRBV7-2 and TRBJ2-1; no clear D gene. V lost 2 bases and J lost 2, with 10 bases in between. Germline CDR1 is SGHTA and CDR2 is FQGNSA. The CDR3 consists of 15 residues. The chain's CDR3 is CASSLSGMTYNEQFF. CDR3 nucleotides: TGTGCCAGCAGCTTAAGTGGGATGACCTACAATGAGCAGTTCTTC.

The rearrangement links TRBV6-5 to TRBJ1-1, with a weak D call TRBD1 (6 bases). The CDR3 extends over 15 amino acids. With 0 bases removed from V and 3 bases from J, the gap between germline ends came to 11 bases. Per the germline V gene, CDR1 is MNHEY and CDR2 is SVGAGI. In nucleotides, the CDR3 is TGTGCCAGCAGTTACTCGACAGGCGCCTACACTGAAGCTTTCTTT. This encodes CASSYSTGAYTEAFF.

The CDR3 DNA reads TGTGCCTGGAGTGGGGGGGCAGGTGAAAAACTGTTTTTT. It specifies CAWSGGAGEKLFF. This chain joins TRBV30 and TRBJ1-4; D is possibly TRBD1 (6 bases). Germline lookup yields CDR1 GTSNPN and CDR2 SVGIG (reference sequence). Between the trimmed V and J ends, which lost 1 base and 7 bases, there was a span of 10 bases. The CDR3 runs to 13 residues. The complete variable domain, with remaining parts taken from reference TRBV30 and TRBJ1-4, reads SQTIHQWPATLVQPVGSPLSLECTVEGTSNPNLYWYRQAAGRGLQLLFYSVGIGQISSEVPQNLSASRPQDRQFILSSKKLLLSDSGFYLCAWSGGAGEKLFFGSGTQLSVL.

The chain employs TRBV30 and TRBJ2-5; 8 nucleotides agree with TRBD1. The CDR3 is made up of 15 amino acids. The J segment lost 0 bases and the V segment lost 7 bases, leaving 10 bases of the junction unmatched. Germline V CDR1 and CDR2: GTSNPN, SVGIG (reference sequence). CDR3 coding DNA: TGTGCCTCCGGACAGGGATTTCCGTACCAAGAGACCCAGTACTTC. Translation: CASGQGFPYQETQYF.

This chain links TRBV11-1 with TRBJ2-3, with no clear D. Germline values: CDR1 SGHAT, CDR2 FQDESV (reference sequence). There are 15 residues in the CDR3. V was shortened by 3 bases and J by 3 bases, with 13 bases between the two germline ends. The CDR3 bases are TGTGCCAGCAGCTTGTCGCCCTCCGGTACAGATACGCAGTATTTT. It codes for CASSLSPSGTDTQYF.

This chain joins TRBV24-1 and TRBJ2-1, with D uncertain. Deletions cut 8 bases from V and 10 bases from J, with 17 bases between. Germline V gene lookup returns CDR1 KGHDR and CDR2 SFDVKD. The CDR3 loop spans 13 amino acids. CDR3: CATNRHLHREQFF. CDR3 DNA: TGTGCCACCAATAGACACCTCCATCGGGAGCAGTTCTTC.

V gene TRBV7-9 combines with J gene TRBJ1-2; D is perhaps TRBD1 (5 bases). Germline-derived CDR1 and CDR2 are SEHNR and FQNEAQ (reference sequence). The CDR3 is made up of 19 amino acids. Trimming cost V 1 base and J 3 bases, with 24 bases left between them. CDR3: CASSLVIGTQGRQDYGYTF. CDR3 DNA: TGTGCCAGCAGCTTAGTCATTGGGACGCAGGGCAGGCAAGACTATGGCTACACCTTC.